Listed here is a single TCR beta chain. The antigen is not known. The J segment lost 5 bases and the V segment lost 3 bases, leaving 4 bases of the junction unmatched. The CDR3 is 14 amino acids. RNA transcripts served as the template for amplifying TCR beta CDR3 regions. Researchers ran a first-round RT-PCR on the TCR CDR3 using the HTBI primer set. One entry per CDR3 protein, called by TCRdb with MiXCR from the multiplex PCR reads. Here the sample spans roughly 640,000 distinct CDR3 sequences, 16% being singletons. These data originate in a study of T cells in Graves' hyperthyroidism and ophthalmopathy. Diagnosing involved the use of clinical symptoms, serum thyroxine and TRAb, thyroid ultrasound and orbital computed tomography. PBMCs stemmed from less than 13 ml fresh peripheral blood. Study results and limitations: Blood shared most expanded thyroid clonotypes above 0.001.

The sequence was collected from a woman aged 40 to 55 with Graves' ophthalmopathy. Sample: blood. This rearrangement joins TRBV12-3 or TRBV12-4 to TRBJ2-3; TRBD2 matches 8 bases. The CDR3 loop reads CASSFGTRGDTQYF. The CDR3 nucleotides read TGTGCCAGCAGTTTTGGGACTAGGGGAGATACGCAGTATTTT.